The subject of this entry is one T cell receptor beta chain. These data originate in a study of OX40 agonist ivuxolimab in advanced cancers. The ends were cut back, 0 bases at V and 7 bases at J, with 24 bases in the middle. CDR1 and CDR2 (germline): LGHNA, YSLEER. CDR3 length equals 18 residues. Method: immunoSEQ multiplex PCR; TCRdb's copy keeps in-frame clones and lacks some. The data show tens of thousands of clones, approximately 91% seen once. The source is an adult with an advanced solid tumor such as melanoma, head and neck, liver or kidney cancer. The specimen was CD4+ or CD8+ T cells sorted from blood, collected in a trial of the OX40 agonist ivuxolimab. V and J are TRBV4-3 and TRBJ1-2; tentatively, D is TRBD1 (6 bases). The CDR3, as DNA: TGCGCCAGCAGCCAAGACTGGGGCAGGGGCCTCCAATCCAGTGGCTACACCTTC. As protein: CASSQDWGRGLQSSGYTF.